This T cell receptor (beta chain) was captured by sequencing in a study of shared clonotypes between healthy human individuals. Across the study: A few men and two women, aged 18 to 49, were donors.

V dropped 1 base and J dropped 0 bases, with 15 bases sitting between them. The CDR3 extends over 17 amino acids. The germline CDR1 and CDR2 sequences are SGHVS and FQNEAQ. Naive CD8 cells lacked CD45RO and underwent positive selection for CCR7, leaving out terminally differentiated effector memory CD45RA+ cells. TCRdb keeps only in-frame clones here, not all; method: immunoSEQ multiplex PCR. Among fewer than 850,000 clones listed, 90% to 97% were seen once. Material: naive CD8+ T cells sorted from blood. The genes are TRBV7-8 and TRBJ2-5; TRBD2 is a possible D gene (6 bases). The source is a young man in good health. In DNA, the CDR3 is TGTGCCAGCAGCTTAGGTCGGAGGCGGGACTACCAAGAGACCCAGTACTTC. It is translated as CASSLGRRRDYQETQYF. The whole variable domain, filled in from reference TRBV7-8 and TRBJ2-5, reads GAGVSQSPRYKVAKRGQDVALRCDPISGHVSLFWYQQALGQGPEFLTYFQNEAQLDKSGLPSDRFFAERPEGSVSTLKIQRTQQEDSAVYLCASSLGRRRDYQETQYFGPGTRLLVL.